A single sample is the source of the 7 T cell receptor beta chains below, sequenced in a study of shared clonotypes between healthy human individuals. Produced via immunoSEQ multiplex PCR; TCRdb's table is partial and in-frame only. This table holds 450,000 to 600,000 clones, around 80% found once. Sequences were obtained from PBMCs. These receptors were collected from a woman between 40 and 50 years old in good health. Some clones in this sample may be carry-over from other donors' samples.

Only one count was recorded for this clone. CDR3 nucleotides: TGCGCCAGCAGCCAAGAGTGGGGAGCTAACTATGGCTACACCTTC. Protein: CASSQEWGANYGYTF. V and J are TRBV4-3 and TRBJ1-2; D remains unclear. The V gene lost 0 bases and the J gene lost 0 bases, with 8 bases spanning the gap. The germline V gene encodes CDR1 LGHNA and CDR2 YSLEER. CDR3 length: 15 residues.

The rearrangement uses TRBV11-2 and TRBJ1-2, with D possibly matching TRBD1 (6 bases). CDR1 and CDR2 (germline): SGHAT, FQNNGV. CDR3 length: 14 amino acids. The V and J ends lost 3 bases and 5 bases respectively, with 13 bases between them. CDR3 DNA sequence: TGTGCCAGCAGCTTCGGACAGCCCCGATATGGCTACACCTTC. It is translated as CASSFGQPRYGYTF.

The chain carries TRBV18 and TRBJ2-6; 8 bases map to TRBD1. J gave up 0 bases and V 3 bases, and 7 bases lay outside the gene matches. CDR1 and CDR2 (germline): KGHSH, LQKENI. The CDR3 totals 18 residues. CDR3 bases: TGTGCCAGCTCACCTCTGCTACAGGGGGTCTCTGGGGCCAACGTCCTGACTTTC. This codes for CASSPLLQGVSGANVLTF. Combining the CDR3 with reference TRBV18 and TRBJ2-6 gives the whole variable domain NAGVMQNPRHLVRRRGQEARLRCSPMKGHSHVYWYRQLPEEGLKFMVYLQKENIIDESGMPKERFSAEFPKEGPSILRIQQVVRGDSAAYFCASSPLLQGVSGANVLTFGAGSRLTVL.

The CDR3 coding sequence is TGTGCCATAGGAAGCGGGAGCCGGTCCGAAGGCAAAAACATTCAGTACTTC. Translated, it gives CAIGSGSRSEGKNIQYF. The chain employs TRBV10-3 and TRBJ2-4; 8 bases match TRBD2. Germline V gives CDR1 ENHRY, CDR2 SYGVKD. This CDR3 is 17 amino acids long. After removal of 9 bases from V and 3 bases from J, the junction contained 16 bases not matched to a gene.

This chain links TRBV9 with TRBJ2-7, with 8 bases lining up with TRBD2. CDR3 length: 17 amino acids. V trimming: 4 bases; J trimming: 5 bases; junction bases outside the gene matches: 17. Looked up from germline, CDR1 is SGDLS and CDR2 is YYNGEE. This CDR3 is CASSSVGVQREMDEQYF. As DNA, the CDR3 is TGTGCCAGCAGCTCGGTGGGGGTACAGCGGGAGATGGACGAGCAGTACTTC. Full variable domain (remainder filled in from reference TRBV9 and TRBJ2-7): DSGVTQTPKHLITATGQRVTLRCSPRSGDLSVYWYQQSLDQGLQFLIQYYNGEERAKGNILERFSAQQFPDLHSELNLSSLELGDSALYFCASSSVGVQREMDEQYFGPGTRLTVT.

The chain is built from TRBV7-7 and TRBJ2-5; 9 bases fit TRBD2. The V gene end was trimmed by 5 bases and the J gene end by 1 base; junction bases not matched to a gene: 5. This CDR3 region has 15 residues. CDR1 and CDR2 from the germline V gene are SSHAT and FNYEAQ (reference sequence). CDR3 residues: CASSPGLATQETQYF. In nucleotides, the CDR3 is TGTGCCAGCAGCCCCGGACTAGCGACCCAAGAGACCCAGTACTTC. Full variable domain (rest looked up from reference TRBV7-7 and TRBJ2-5): GAGVSQSPRYKVTKRGQDVTLRCDPISSHATLYWYQQALGQGPEFLTYFNYEAQPDKSGLPSDRFSAERPEGSISTLTIQRTEQRDSAMYRCASSPGLATQETQYFGPGTRLLVL.

This sequence joins TRBV6-5 and TRBJ2-7; D is unresolved. Germline V gene sequence: CDR1 MNHEY, CDR2 SVGAGI. Trimming removed 5 bases from V and 0 bases from J, with 14 bases in between. CDR3 length: 15 amino acids. DNA of the CDR3: TGTGCCAGCAGTCGGACGGCCTTTAGCTCCTACGAGCAGTACTTC. This translates into CASSRTAFSSYEQYF.